This TCR beta chain is drawn from a study of tumor-infiltrating lymphocytes in glioblastoma multiforme. This clonotype was counted a few times. The antigen remains unidentified. TCR beta libraries were built from RNA through three nested multiplex PCR rounds using modified ARM-PCR. TCRB-specific cDNA synthesis used 0.4 to 0.55 ug of total RNA. Unique molecular identifiers were not described for the libraries. From the multiplex PCR reads, TCRdb called clonotypes with MiXCR, one entry per CDR3 protein. The data hold under 35,000 distinct CDR3 sequences, with approximately 66% observed a single time. Study-wide points: TCR plus mutation findings rest on a single glioblastoma patient. RNA-based TCR sequencing may distort clone frequencies, since cells carry unequal TCR transcript numbers.

The sample consisted of brain tumor tissue. The sequence was collected from a male donor with glioblastoma.

This CDR3 is CATSRLDNTGELFF. In DNA form, the CDR3 reads TGTGCCACCAGCAGATTAGATAACACCGGGGAGCTGTTTTTT. The rearrangement links TRBV15 to TRBJ2-2; no firm D call. Germline assignment: CDR1 LNHNV and CDR2 YYDKDF (reference sequence). Trimming cost V 2 bases and J 2 bases, with 6 bases left between them. The CDR3 is 14 amino acids.